This TCR beta chain was sequenced in a study of blood T cell repertoires in COVID-19. The overall study: Italy, Spain and the United States were the sources of the convalescent and acute COVID-19 samples. Sources were T cells, B-cell-depleted T cells, or PBMCs; the material itself was cDNA or gDNA.

Only in-frame clones appear in the TCRdb table, and some are missing; sequencing was by immunoSEQ multiplex PCR. The table has 350,000 to 550,000 clones, 70% to 90% seen once. The age range of participants was about 18 to 100 years, with residence in around 22 US areas. The germline V and J ends were trimmed by 5 bases and 0 bases, with 11 bases remaining between them. In germline, CDR1 is SGHTA, CDR2 FQGNSA. This CDR3 contains 14 residues. The receptor's source is a woman younger than 35 with acute COVID-19. Sequenced sample: PBMCs or T cells enriched from blood (not recorded which). The chain combines TRBV7-2 with TRBJ2-7, with a possible D match to TRBD2 (6 bases). This chain's CDR3 is CASSPGGSSYEQYF. CDR3 sequence (DNA): TGTGCCAGCAGCCCCGGGGGATCCTCCTACGAGCAGTACTTC.